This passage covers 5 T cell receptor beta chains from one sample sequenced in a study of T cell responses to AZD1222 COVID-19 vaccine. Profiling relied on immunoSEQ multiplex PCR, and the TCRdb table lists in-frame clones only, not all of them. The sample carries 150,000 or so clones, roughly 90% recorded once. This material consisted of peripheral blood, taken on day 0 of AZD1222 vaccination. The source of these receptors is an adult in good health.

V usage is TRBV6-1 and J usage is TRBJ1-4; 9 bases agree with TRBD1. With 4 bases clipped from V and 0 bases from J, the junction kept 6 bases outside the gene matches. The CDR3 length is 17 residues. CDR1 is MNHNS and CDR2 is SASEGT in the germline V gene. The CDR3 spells CASSARGTGSTNEKLFF. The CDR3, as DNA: TGTGCCAGCAGTGCTAGGGGGACAGGGTCAACTAATGAAAAACTGTTTTTT.

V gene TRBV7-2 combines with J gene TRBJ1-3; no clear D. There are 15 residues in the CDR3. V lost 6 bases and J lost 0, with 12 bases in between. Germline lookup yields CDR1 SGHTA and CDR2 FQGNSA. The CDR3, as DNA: TGTGCCAGCAGTTCGCAGACAACCTCTGGAAACACCATATATTTT. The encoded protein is CASSSQTTSGNTIYF.

The CDR3 nucleotides are TGTGCCAGCAGGCCTGACCACAATGAGCAGTTCTTC. This codes for CASRPDHNEQFF. V is TRBV2 and J is TRBJ2-1; D not certain. Trimming removed 6 bases at V and 5 bases at J, with 8 bases between. The CDR3 is made up of 12 amino acids. CDR1 and CDR2 from the germline V gene are SNHLY and FYNNEI.

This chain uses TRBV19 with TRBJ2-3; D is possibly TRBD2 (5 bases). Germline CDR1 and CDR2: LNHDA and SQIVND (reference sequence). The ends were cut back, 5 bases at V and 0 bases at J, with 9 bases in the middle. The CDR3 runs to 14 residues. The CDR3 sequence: CASSPRTSTDTQYF. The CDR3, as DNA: TGTGCCAGTAGTCCAAGGACTAGCACAGATACGCAGTATTTT.

CDR3 loop: CASSSSGKEAFF. Written as DNA, the CDR3 is TGTGCCAGCAGTTCCTCAGGGAAAGAGGCTTTCTTT. V usage is TRBV27 and J usage is TRBJ1-1, with a weak D call TRBD1 (5 bases). Per the germline V gene, CDR1 is MNHEY and CDR2 is SMNVEV (reference sequence). The germline V and J ends were trimmed by 4 bases and 11 bases, with 14 bases remaining between them. The CDR3 loop spans 12 amino acids.